The 25 T cell receptor beta chains reported below all come from one sample, sequenced in a study of PD-L1 blockade in urothelial cancer. TCRdb's table, derived via immunoSEQ multiplex PCR, lists solely in-frame clones and lacks some. In the table there are under 85,000 clones, about 91% of which are singletons. Time point denoted: peripheral blood 6 weeks after treatment start. The material sequenced was PBMCs, taken around atezolizumab (anti-PD-L1) treatment. Receptors were obtained from a woman older than 75 with urothelial cancer.

J is TRBJ2-7 and V is TRBV6-1, with D tentatively TRBD1 (6 bases). From germline, CDR1 is MNHNS and CDR2 SASEGT. CDR3 size: 14 residues. Trimming took 7 bases from V and 4 from J, leaving 17 bases between them. The CDR3 sequence is CASNVLGAMYEQYF. DNA for the CDR3: TGTGCCAGCAACGTGCTGGGGGCGATGTACGAGCAGTACTTC.

This chain connects TRBV5-1 to TRBJ2-7; D not resolved. Germline V gene lookup returns CDR1 SGHRS and CDR2 YFSETQ. The CDR3 has 13 amino acids. V was trimmed by 1 base and J by 4 bases, leaving 9 bases between them. The CDR3 DNA follows: TGCGCCAGCAGCTTGAATGAGAGGTACGAGCAGTACTTC. Its protein is CASSLNERYEQYF.

CDR3 residues: CASSIGGPNQPQHF. The DNA for the CDR3 is TGTGCCAGTAGTATAGGAGGGCCCAATCAGCCCCAGCATTTT. The genes are TRBV19 and TRBJ1-5; D unresolved. The germline CDR1 and CDR2 sequences are LNHDA and SQIVND (reference sequence). CDR3 length equals 14 residues. V lost 1 base and J 3 bases, leaving 7 bases between the germline ends.

CDR3 in amino acids: CASSTLFGTDTQYF. CDR3 DNA: TGCGCCAGCAGCACGCTATTCGGCACAGATACGCAGTATTTT. This sequence joins TRBV5-1 and TRBJ2-3; the D is unclear. V lost 4 bases and J lost 1, with 10 bases in between. The CDR3 totals 14 residues. CDR1 and CDR2 (germline): SGHRS, YFSETQ.

The table lists this clone with a count of one. J is TRBJ1-5 and V is TRBV27; 7 bases are shared with TRBD1. J lost 0 bases, V lost 5 bases, and 4 bases had no gene match. CDR3 size: 15 residues. Germline-derived CDR1 and CDR2 are MNHEY and SMNVEV (reference sequence). In nucleotides, the CDR3 is TGTGCCAGCAGTACCCGGGACAGTAGCAATCAGCCCCAGCATTTT. Protein: CASSTRDSSNQPQHF.

The chain joins TRBV6-5 to TRBJ2-2; D might be TRBD2 (5 bases). Germline CDR1 and CDR2: MNHEY and SVGAGI. V lost 4 bases, J lost 4 bases, and 10 bases lay in between. This CDR3 is built from 14 residues. The CDR3 sequence is CASSSGRGTGELFF. The CDR3 nucleotides read TGTGCCAGCAGTTCTGGTCGGGGCACCGGGGAGCTGTTTTTT.

V and J are TRBV30 and TRBJ2-3; no firm D call. CDR3 length: 14 amino acids. V gave up 0 bases and J gave up 0 bases, with 7 bases separating them. Germline values: CDR1 GTSNPN, CDR2 SVGIG (reference sequence). The CDR3 is CAWSVQSSTDTQYF. The CDR3 coding sequence is TGTGCCTGGAGTGTACAGTCTAGCACAGATACGCAGTATTTT. The whole variable domain, remainder taken from reference TRBV30 and TRBJ2-3, is SQTIHQWPATLVQPVGSPLSLECTVEGTSNPNLYWYRQAAGRGLQLLFYSVGIGQISSEVPQNLSASRPQDRQFILSSKKLLLSDSGFYLCAWSVQSSTDTQYFGPGTRLTVL.

This chain connects TRBV6-5 to TRBJ1-2, with D unclear. The V gene lost 7 bases and the J gene lost 5 bases, with 17 bases spanning the gap. Germline values: CDR1 MNHEY, CDR2 SVGAGI. The CDR3 loop spans 14 amino acids. This chain's CDR3 is CASKPGLDLYGYTF. CDR3 bases: TGTGCCAGCAAACCGGGCCTGGACTTGTATGGCTACACCTTC.

The chain combines TRBV5-4 with TRBJ2-7; D uncertain. Germline loops: CDR1 SGHNT, CDR2 YYREEE (reference sequence). The V gene lost 2 bases and the J gene lost 7 bases, with 16 bases spanning the gap. The CDR3 is made up of 14 amino acids. CDR3 sequence (DNA): TGTGCCAGCAGCTTACGCCAGTCTTACGGGGAGCAGTACTTC. It codes for CASSLRQSYGEQYF.

In its sample, this clone was seen once. The chain links TRBV6-6 to TRBJ1-5; 7 nucleotides match TRBD1. The length of the CDR3 is 14 residues. CDR1 and CDR2 from the germline V gene are MNHNY and SVGAGI (reference sequence). J was trimmed by 4 bases and V by 6 bases; bases with no gene match: 6. The CDR3 region is CASSKPGGNQPQHF. For the CDR3, the DNA is TGTGCCAGCAGCAAACCAGGGGGGAATCAGCCCCAGCATTTT.

V and J are TRBV19 and TRBJ1-3; D ambiguous. CDR1 and CDR2 (germline): LNHDA, SQIVND (reference sequence). The V end was cut by 11 bases, the J end by 1 base, with 15 bases between. This CDR3 has 14 residues. CDR3: CASAPGVSGNTIYF. The CDR3 nucleotides read TGTGCCTCCGCGCCGGGAGTATCTGGAAACACCATATATTTT.

V gene TRBV27 combines with J gene TRBJ2-7; TRBD1 agrees at 9 bases. After removal of 3 bases from V and 7 bases from J, the junction contained 7 bases not matched to a gene. The CDR3 is made up of 14 amino acids. Germline CDR1 and CDR2: MNHEY and SMNVEV (reference sequence). The CDR3 nucleotides are TGTGCCAGCAGTTTGGGACAGGGCCCCGGGGAGCAGTACTTC. Protein product: CASSLGQGPGEQYF.

The V gene is TRBV5-1, the J gene TRBJ2-1, with TRBD1 matching over 7 bases. V shed 4 bases and J 6 bases; nucleotides not matched to a gene: 7. Germline CDR1 reads SGHRS; CDR2 reads YFSETQ. This CDR3 region has 14 residues. DNA of the CDR3: TGCGCCAGCAGCCCAACACAGGGGTCCAATGAGCAGTTCTTC. Its translation is CASSPTQGSNEQFF.

V gene TRBV9 combines with J gene TRBJ2-3; 7 bases match TRBD2. The V gene's germline CDR1 is SGDLS and CDR2 YYNGEE. The trim removed 2 bases at V and 4 bases at J, leaving 4 bases unmatched. This CDR3 comprises 14 residues. In nucleotides, the CDR3 is TGTGCCAGCAGCGTTAGACTAGCCCCAGATACGCAGTATTTT. It yields the protein CASSVRLAPDTQYF.

The rearrangement uses TRBV9 and TRBJ1-5; a possible D gene is TRBD1 (6 bases). Germline V gene data show CDR1 as SGDLS and CDR2 as YYNGEE. This CDR3 has 15 amino acids. V was shortened by 1 base and J by 4 bases, with 12 bases between the two germline ends. The CDR3 nucleotides are TGTGCCAGCAGCGTAACGCCAGGGGTGAATCAGCCCCAGCATTTT. This gives the protein CASSVTPGVNQPQHF.

The sample holds a few counts of this clone. The chain couples TRBV4-2 to TRBJ1-2; D might be TRBD1 (5 bases). CDR3 length: 15 amino acids. Germline loops: CDR1 LGHNA, CDR2 YNFKEQ. V was trimmed by 1 base and J by 6 bases, leaving 15 bases between them. CDR3 bases: TGTGCCAGCAGCCAAGTTGGGCAGGGAATGAATGGCTACACCTTC. This encodes CASSQVGQGMNGYTF.

The CDR3 DNA reads TGTGCCAGCAGTTTGGGGGCCACCTTTCTCACCGGGGAGCTGTTTTTT. Protein: CASSLGATFLTGELFF. This chain connects TRBV28 to TRBJ2-2; TRBD1 might be the D (6 bases). V shed 3 bases and J shed 4 bases, with 15 bases lying between them. CDR3 length equals 16 residues. Looked up from germline, CDR1 is MDHEN and CDR2 is SYDVKM.

This chain uses TRBV6-1 with TRBJ2-5, with D tentatively TRBD2 (7 bases). V lost 3 bases and J lost 5, with 16 bases in between. Per the germline V gene, CDR1 is MNHNS and CDR2 is SASEGT. This CDR3 region has 15 residues. CDR3 loop: CASSETRWGGETQYF. The CDR3 nucleotides are TGTGCCAGCAGTGAGACGAGGTGGGGGGGCGAGACCCAGTACTTC.

This chain connects TRBV7-9 to TRBJ1-4, with TRBD1 matching 8 bases. The V and J ends lost 5 bases and 8 bases, in that order; junction bases with no gene match: 7. CDR1 and CDR2 from the germline V gene are SEHNR and FQNEAQ (reference sequence). The CDR3 is 14 amino acids. The CDR3 nucleotides read TGTGCCAGCAGCACGGACAGGGAGGGGGAAAAACTGTTTTTT. This translates into CASSTDREGEKLFF. The variable domain in full, completed from reference TRBV7-9 and TRBJ1-4, reads DTGVSQNPRHKITKRGQNVTFRCDPISEHNRLYWYRQTLGQGPEFLTYFQNEAQLEKSRLLSDRFSAERPKGSFSTLEIQRTEQGDSAMYLCASSTDREGEKLFFGSGTQLSVL.

The DNA of the CDR3 is TGTGCCAGCTCACCAGTCTTGAACACTGAAGCTTTCTTT. Amino acid sequence: CASSPVLNTEAFF. The chain uses TRBV18 and TRBJ1-1, with D hard to call. Germline-derived CDR1 and CDR2 are KGHSH and LQKENI. The CDR3 extends over 13 amino acids. Trimming took off 2 bases at V and 0 bases at J, with 4 bases between the two ends.

This clone came up once. This rearrangement joins TRBV18 to TRBJ2-5; 10 bases line up with TRBD2. The CDR3 consists of 16 residues. With V trimmed by 2 bases and J by 3 bases, 6 bases remained unmatched. Germline V gene sequence: CDR1 KGHSH, CDR2 LQKENI. The CDR3 loop reads CASSPSVAGGKETQYF. Written as DNA, the CDR3 is TGTGCCAGCTCACCATCGGTAGCGGGAGGAAAAGAGACCCAGTACTTC.

The chain employs TRBV28 and TRBJ2-7; 9 bases align to TRBD1. There are 13 residues in the CDR3. V shed 4 bases and J 5 bases; nucleotides not matched to a gene: 3. Germline lookup yields CDR1 MDHEN and CDR2 SYDVKM. This CDR3 reads CASSSRTGDEQYF. The CDR3 DNA follows: TGTGCCAGCAGTTCGCGGACAGGGGACGAGCAGTACTTC.

This chain links TRBV29-1 with TRBJ1-1; D ambiguous. Trimming left V 6 bases short and J 1 base short, with 12 bases between. The germline gives CDR1 SQVTM, CDR2 ANQGSEA. The CDR3 runs to 13 residues. The CDR3 loop is CSVGRQRNTEAFF. The CDR3 bases are TGCAGCGTGGGGAGGCAGAGGAACACTGAAGCTTTCTTT.

The chain combines TRBV15 with TRBJ1-4; 9 bases agree with TRBD1. J was trimmed by 9 bases and V by 0 bases; bases with no gene match: 5. Germline-derived CDR1 and CDR2 are LNHNV and YYDKDF (reference sequence). This CDR3 has 15 amino acids. The CDR3 is CATSRELTGGKKLFF. The CDR3 DNA is TGTGCCACCAGCAGAGAGTTGACAGGGGGGAAAAAACTGTTTTTT.

This clone was seen once. The chain links TRBV7-2 to TRBJ1-5; D unresolved. This CDR3 spans 14 amino acids. Trimming left V 0 bases short and J 4 bases short, with 7 bases between. Germline V CDR1 and CDR2: SGHTA, FQGNSA. CDR3 sequence: CASSLALGNQPQHF. DNA for the CDR3: TGTGCCAGCAGCTTAGCGCTCGGGAATCAGCCCCAGCATTTT.